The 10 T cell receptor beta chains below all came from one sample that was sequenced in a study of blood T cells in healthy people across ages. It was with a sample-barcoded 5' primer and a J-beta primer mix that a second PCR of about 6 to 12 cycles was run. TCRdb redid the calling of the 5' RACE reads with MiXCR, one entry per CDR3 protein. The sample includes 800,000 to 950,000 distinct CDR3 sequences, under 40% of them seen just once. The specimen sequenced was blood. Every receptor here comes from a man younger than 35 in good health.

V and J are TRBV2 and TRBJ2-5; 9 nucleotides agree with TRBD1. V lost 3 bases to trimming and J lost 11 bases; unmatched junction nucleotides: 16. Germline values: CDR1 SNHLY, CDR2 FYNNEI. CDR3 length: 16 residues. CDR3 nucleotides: TGTGCCAGCAGTGACCTCGTGGGACAGGGTACAAAAGAGCAGTACTTC. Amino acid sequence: CASSDLVGQGTKEQYF.

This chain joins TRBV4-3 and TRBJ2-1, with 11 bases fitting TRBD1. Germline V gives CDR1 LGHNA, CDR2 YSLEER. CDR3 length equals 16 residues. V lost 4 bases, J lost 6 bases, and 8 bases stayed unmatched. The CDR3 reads CASSRTRTGGGNEQFF. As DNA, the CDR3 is TGCGCCAGCAGCCGGACCCGGACAGGGGGCGGCAATGAGCAGTTCTTC.

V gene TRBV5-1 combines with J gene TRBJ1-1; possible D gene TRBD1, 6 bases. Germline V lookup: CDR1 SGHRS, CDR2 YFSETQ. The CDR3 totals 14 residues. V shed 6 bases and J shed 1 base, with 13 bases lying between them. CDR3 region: CASIWETGNTEAFF. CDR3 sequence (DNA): TGCGCCAGCATCTGGGAGACAGGGAACACTGAAGCTTTCTTT. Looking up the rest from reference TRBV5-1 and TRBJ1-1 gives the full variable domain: KAGVTQTPRYLIKTRGQQVTLSCSPISGHRSVSWYQQTPGQGLQFLFEYFSETQRNKGNFPGRFSGRQFSNSRSEMNVSTLELGDSALYLCASIWETGNTEAFFGQGTRLTVV.

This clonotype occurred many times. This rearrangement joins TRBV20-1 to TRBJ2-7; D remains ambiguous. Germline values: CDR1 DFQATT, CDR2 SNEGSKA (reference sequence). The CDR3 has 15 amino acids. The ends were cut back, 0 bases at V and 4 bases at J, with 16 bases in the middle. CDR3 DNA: TGCAGTGCTAGAGAGAGACCCCCGCCCACATACGAGCAGTACTTC. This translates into CSARERPPPTYEQYF.

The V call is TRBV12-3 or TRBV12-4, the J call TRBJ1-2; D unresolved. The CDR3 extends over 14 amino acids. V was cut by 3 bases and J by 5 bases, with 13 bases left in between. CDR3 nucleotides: TGTGCCAGCAGTTTTGAGGCTGAAGGTTATGGCTACACCTTC. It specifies CASSFEAEGYGYTF.

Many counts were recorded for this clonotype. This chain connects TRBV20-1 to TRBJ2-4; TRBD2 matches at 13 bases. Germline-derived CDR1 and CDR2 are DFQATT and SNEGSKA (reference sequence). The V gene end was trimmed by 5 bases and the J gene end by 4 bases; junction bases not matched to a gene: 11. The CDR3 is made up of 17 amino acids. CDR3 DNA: TGCAGTGCTGGAAAATCCGGGACTAGCGGGGTTAAAAACATTCAGTACTTC. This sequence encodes CSAGKSGTSGVKNIQYF.

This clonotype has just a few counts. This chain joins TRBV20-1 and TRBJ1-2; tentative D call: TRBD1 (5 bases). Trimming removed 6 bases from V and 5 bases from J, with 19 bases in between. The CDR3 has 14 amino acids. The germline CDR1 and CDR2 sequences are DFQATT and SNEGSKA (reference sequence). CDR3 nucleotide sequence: TGCAGTGCATTCCCCTCAGGGCTGGAATATGGCTACACCTTC. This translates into CSAFPSGLEYGYTF.

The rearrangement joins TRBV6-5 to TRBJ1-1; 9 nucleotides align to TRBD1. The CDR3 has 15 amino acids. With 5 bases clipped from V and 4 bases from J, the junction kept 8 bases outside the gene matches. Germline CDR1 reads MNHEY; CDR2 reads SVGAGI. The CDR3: CASSGNRGPFTEAFF. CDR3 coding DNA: TGTGCCAGCAGTGGGAACAGGGGGCCTTTCACTGAAGCTTTCTTT.

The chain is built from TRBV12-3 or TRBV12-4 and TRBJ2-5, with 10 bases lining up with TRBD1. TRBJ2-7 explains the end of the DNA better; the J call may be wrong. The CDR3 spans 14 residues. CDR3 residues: CASNMDRGSNEQYF. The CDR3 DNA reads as TGTGCCAGCAATATGGACAGGGGGTCTAACGAGCAGTACTTC.

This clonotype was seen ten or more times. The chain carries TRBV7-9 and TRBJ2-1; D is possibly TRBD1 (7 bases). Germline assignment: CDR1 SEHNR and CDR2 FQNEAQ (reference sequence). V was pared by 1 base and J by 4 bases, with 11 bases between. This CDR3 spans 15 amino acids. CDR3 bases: TGTGCCAGCAGCTTAGAGGCAGGGGGGTACAATGAGCAGTTCTTC. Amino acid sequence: CASSLEAGGYNEQFF.